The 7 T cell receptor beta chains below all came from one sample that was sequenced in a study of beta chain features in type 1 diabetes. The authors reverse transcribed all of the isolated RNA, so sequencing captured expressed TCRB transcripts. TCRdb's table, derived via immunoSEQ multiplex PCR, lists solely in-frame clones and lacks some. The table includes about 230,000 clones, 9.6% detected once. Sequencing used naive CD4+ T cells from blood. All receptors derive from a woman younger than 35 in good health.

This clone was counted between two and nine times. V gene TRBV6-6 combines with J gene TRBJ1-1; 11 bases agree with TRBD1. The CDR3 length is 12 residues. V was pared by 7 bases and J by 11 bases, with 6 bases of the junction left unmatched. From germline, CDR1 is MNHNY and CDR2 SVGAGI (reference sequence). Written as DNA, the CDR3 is TGTGCCAGCACCAAGGGACAGGGGGACGCTTTCTTT. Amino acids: CASTKGQGDAFF.

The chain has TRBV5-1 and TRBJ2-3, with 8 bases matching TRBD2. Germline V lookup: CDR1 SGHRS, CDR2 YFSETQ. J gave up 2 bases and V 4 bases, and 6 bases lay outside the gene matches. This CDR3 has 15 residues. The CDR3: CASSPIAGTTDTQYF. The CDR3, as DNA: TGCGCCAGCAGCCCGATAGCGGGAACCACAGATACGCAGTATTTT. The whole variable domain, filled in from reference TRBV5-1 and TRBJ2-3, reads KAGVTQTPRYLIKTRGQQVTLSCSPISGHRSVSWYQQTPGQGLQFLFEYFSETQRNKGNFPGRFSGRQFSNSRSEMNVSTLELGDSALYLCASSPIAGTTDTQYFGPGTRLTVL.

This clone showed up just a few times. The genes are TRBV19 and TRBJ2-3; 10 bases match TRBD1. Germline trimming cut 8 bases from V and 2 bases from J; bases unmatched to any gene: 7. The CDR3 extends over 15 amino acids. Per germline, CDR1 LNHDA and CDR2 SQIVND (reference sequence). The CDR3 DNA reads TGTGCCAGTCGTGGACAGGGGGGGACCACAGATACGCAGTATTTT. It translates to CASRGQGGTTDTQYF.

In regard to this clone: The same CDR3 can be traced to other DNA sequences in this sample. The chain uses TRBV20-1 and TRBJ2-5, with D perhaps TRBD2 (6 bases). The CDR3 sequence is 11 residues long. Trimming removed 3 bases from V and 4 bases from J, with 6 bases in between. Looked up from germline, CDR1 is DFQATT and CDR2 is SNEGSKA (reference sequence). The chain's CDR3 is CSARGGETQYF. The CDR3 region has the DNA TGCAGTGCTAGGGGAGGAGAGACCCAGTACTTC.

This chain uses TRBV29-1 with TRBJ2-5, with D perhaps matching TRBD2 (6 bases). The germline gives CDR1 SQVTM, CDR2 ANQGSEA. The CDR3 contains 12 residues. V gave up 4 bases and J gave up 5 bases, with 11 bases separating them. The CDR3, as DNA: TGCAGCGTTGGGGACGGAGGGGAGACCCAGTACTTC. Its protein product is CSVGDGGETQYF. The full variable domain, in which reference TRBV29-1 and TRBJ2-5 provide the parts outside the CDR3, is SAVISQKPSRDICQRGTSLTIQCQVDSQVTMMFWYRQQPGQSLTLIATANQGSEATYESGFVIDKFPISRPNLTFSTLTVSNMSPEDSSIYLCSVGDGGETQYFGPGTRLLVL.

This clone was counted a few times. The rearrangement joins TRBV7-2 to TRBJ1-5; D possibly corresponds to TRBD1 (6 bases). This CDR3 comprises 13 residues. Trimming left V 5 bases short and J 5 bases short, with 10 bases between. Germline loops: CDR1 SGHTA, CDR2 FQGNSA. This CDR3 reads CASSPKGDQPQHF. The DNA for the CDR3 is TGTGCCAGCAGCCCCAAGGGGGATCAGCCCCAGCATTTT.

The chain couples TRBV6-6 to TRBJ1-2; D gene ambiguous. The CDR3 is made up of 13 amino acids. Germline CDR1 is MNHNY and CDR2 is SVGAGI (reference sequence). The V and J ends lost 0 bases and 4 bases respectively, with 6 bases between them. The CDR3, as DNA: TGTGCCAGCAGTTACTCGGGCCCCTATGGCTACACCTTC. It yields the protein CASSYSGPYGYTF.